This T cell receptor (beta chain) was identified during a study of T cells in Graves' hyperthyroidism and ophthalmopathy. Study conclusions and caveats: Median prediction lead before ophthalmopathy onset was 6.5 months with the model.

Graves' hyperthyroidism without ophthalmopathy progression within 18 months was termed stable. Newly diagnosed hyperthyroidism patients aged 18 to 65 years had disease lasting under 2 months. The study left out patients who had uncontrolled infection, other autoimmune disease, pregnancy or lactation. This clonotype was counted many times. Antigen unknown. Researchers amplified the TCR beta CDR3 regions from RNA transcripts. TCR CDR3 regions were first amplified by RT-PCR with HTBI primers. One entry per CDR3 protein, called by TCRdb with MiXCR from the multiplex PCR reads. The sample yields around 420,000 distinct CDR3 sequences, roughly an eighth seen once. Sequencing used blood. The clonotype comes from a woman between 18 and 29 years old with Graves' hyperthyroidism.

The CDR3 DNA reads TGTGCCAGCAGCTTAGTAGCGGGGAACACCGGGGAGCTGTTTTTT. Translation: CASSLVAGNTGELFF. The J gene is TRBJ2-2, the V gene TRBV7-2, with 7 bases fitting TRBD2. The germline V gene has CDR1 SGHTA and CDR2 FQGNSA. V shed 1 base and J 1 base; nucleotides not matched to a gene: 0. The CDR3 covers 15 residues.